This T cell receptor (beta chain) comes out of a study of blood T cell repertoires in COVID-19. Germline V gene sequence: CDR1 SGHDN, CDR2 FVKESK. The germline V and J ends were trimmed by 6 bases and 7 bases, with 13 bases remaining between them. The CDR3 sequence is 13 residues long. Sequenced by immunoSEQ multiplex PCR; TCRdb stores in-frame clones only, minus some. This sample carries 50,000 or so clones, about 82% of them seen once, and the ten largest clones take about 26%. The sample was peripheral blood. This receptor was obtained from an elderly woman with acute or convalescent COVID-19. The chain recombines TRBV14 with TRBJ2-1, with D maybe TRBD2 (6 bases). DNA of the CDR3: TGTGCCAGCAGTCGCCGGGGGTGGAATGAGCAGTTCTTC. Its translation: CASSRRGWNEQFF.